This TCR beta chain was retrieved from a study of blood T cell repertoires in COVID-19. Profiling relied on immunoSEQ multiplex PCR, and the TCRdb table lists in-frame clones only, not all of them. The data contain about 350,000 clones, roughly 86% of them seen just once; the ten biggest clones take up about 0.94%. Trimming stripped 9 bases from V and 2 bases from J, with 15 bases between. Germline-derived CDR1 and CDR2 are MNHEY and SVGAGI. This CDR3 has 14 residues. Participant age was about 18 to 100 years, and participants resided in roughly 24 US areas. Cohort placement rested on clinical history that participants reported themselves. Participants classified as exposed had met a COVID-19 case within 2 weeks before study entry.

The receptor comes from a woman in her twenties or thirties who had been exposed to COVID-19. The sample comprised PBMCs or T cells enriched from blood (not recorded which). The chain uses TRBV6-5 and TRBJ2-3; tentatively, D is TRBD1 (6 bases). DNA of the CDR3: TGTGCCAGTTCAATCAGACAGGTCACAGATACGCAGTATTTT. This translates into CASSIRQVTDTQYF.